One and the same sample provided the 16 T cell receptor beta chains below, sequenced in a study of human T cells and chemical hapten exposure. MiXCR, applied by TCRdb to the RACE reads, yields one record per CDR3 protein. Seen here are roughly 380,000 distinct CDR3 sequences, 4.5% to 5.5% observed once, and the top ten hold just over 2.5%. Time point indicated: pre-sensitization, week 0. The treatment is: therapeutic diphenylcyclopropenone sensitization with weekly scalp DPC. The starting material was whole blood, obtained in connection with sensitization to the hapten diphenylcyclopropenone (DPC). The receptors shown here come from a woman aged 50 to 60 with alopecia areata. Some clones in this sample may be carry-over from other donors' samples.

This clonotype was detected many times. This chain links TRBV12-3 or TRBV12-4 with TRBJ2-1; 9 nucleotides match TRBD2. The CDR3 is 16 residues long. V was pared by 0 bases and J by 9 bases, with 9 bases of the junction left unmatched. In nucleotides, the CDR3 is TGTGCCAGCAGTTTAGCGTCCGGCGGGAGGGCGGCTGAGCAGTTCTTC. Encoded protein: CASSLASGGRAAEQFF.

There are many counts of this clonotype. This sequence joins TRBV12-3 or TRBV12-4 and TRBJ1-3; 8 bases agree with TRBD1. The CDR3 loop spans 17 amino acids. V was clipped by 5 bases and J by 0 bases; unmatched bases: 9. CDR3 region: CASSVGTGRISGNTIYF. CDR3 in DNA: TGTGCCAGCAGTGTCGGGACAGGCCGCATCTCTGGAAACACCATATATTTT.

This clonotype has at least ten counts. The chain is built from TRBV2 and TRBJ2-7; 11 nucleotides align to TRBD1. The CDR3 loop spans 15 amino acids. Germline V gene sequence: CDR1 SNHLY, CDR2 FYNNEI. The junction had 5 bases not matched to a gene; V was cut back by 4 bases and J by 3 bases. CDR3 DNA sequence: TGTGCCAGCAGTGTGGGACAGGGGGGCCTCTACGAGCAGTACTTC. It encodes CASSVGQGGLYEQYF.

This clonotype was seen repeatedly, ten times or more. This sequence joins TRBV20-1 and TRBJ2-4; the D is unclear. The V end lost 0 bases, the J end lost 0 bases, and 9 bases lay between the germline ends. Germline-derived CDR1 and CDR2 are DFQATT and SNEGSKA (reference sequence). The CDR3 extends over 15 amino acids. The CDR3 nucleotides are TGCAGTGCTAGAGAACTCAAACTAGCCAAAAACATTCAGTACTTC. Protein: CSARELKLAKNIQYF.

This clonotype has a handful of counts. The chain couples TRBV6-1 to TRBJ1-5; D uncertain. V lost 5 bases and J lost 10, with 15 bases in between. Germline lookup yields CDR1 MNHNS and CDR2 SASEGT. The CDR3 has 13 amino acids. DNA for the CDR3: TGTGCCAGCAGTCCCCGGACGGGAGGCCCCCAGCATTTT. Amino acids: CASSPRTGGPQHF.

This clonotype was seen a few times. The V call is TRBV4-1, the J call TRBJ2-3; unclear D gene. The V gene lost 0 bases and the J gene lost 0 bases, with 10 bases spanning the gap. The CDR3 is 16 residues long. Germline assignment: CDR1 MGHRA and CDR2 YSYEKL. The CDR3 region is CASSQDNQPSTDTQYF. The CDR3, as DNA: TGCGCCAGCAGCCAAGATAATCAACCTAGCACAGATACGCAGTATTTT.

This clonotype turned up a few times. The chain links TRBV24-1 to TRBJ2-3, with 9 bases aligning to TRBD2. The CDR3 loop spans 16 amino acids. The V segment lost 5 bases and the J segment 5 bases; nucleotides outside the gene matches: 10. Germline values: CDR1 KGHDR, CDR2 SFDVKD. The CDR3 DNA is TGTGCCACCAGTGGGGTAGCGGGAGCCCCAGGAGATACGCAGTATTTT. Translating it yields CATSGVAGAPGDTQYF.

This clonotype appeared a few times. The CDR3 sequence is CASSRGVPETQYF. In DNA, the CDR3 is TGTGCCAGCAGCCGGGGGGTCCCAGAGACCCAGTACTTC. The chain has TRBV11-1 and TRBJ2-5; TRBD2 matches 7 bases. This CDR3 spans 13 amino acids. Germline values: CDR1 SGHAT, CDR2 FQDESV (reference sequence). The V segment lost 5 bases and the J segment 4 bases; nucleotides outside the gene matches: 4.

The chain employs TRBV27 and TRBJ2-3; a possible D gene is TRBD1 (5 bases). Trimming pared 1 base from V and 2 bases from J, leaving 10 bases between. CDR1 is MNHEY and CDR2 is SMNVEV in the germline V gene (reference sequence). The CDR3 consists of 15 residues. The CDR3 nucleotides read TGTGCCAGCAGTTTATTTGCCAGGGTCACAGATACGCAGTATTTT. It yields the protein CASSLFARVTDTQYF.

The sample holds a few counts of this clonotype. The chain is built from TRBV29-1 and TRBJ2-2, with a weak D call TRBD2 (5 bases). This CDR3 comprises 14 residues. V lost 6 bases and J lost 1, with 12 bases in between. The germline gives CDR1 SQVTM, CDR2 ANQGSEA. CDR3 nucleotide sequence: TGCAGCGTGGGGTCCGGGGTGAACACCGGGGAGCTGTTTTTT. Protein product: CSVGSGVNTGELFF.

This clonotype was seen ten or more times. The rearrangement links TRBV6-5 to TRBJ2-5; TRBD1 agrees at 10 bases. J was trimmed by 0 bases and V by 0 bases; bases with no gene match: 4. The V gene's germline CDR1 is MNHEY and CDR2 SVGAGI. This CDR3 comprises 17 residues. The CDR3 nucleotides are TGTGCCAGCAGTTACTCAGGACAGGGGGAGCACCAAGAGACCCAGTACTTC. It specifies CASSYSGQGEHQETQYF.

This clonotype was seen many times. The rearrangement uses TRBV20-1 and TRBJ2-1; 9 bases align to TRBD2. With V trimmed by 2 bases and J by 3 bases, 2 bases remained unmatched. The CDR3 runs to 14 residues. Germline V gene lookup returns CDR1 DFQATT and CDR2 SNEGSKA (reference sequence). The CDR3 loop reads CSARISGGYNEQFF. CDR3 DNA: TGCAGTGCTAGAATTAGCGGGGGCTACAATGAGCAGTTCTTC.

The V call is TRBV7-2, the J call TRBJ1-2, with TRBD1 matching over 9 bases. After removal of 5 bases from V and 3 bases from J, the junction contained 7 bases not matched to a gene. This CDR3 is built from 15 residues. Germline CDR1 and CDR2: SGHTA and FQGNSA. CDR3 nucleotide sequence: TGTGCCAGCAGCCCCACAGGGGGCATTTACTATGGCTACACCTTC. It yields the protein CASSPTGGIYYGYTF.

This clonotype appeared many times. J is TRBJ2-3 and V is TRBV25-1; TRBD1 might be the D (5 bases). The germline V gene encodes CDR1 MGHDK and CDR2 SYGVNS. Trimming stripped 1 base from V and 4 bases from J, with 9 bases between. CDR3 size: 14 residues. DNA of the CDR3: TGTGCCAGCAGTGAATCCCCAGGGTCAGATACGCAGTATTTT. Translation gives CASSESPGSDTQYF.

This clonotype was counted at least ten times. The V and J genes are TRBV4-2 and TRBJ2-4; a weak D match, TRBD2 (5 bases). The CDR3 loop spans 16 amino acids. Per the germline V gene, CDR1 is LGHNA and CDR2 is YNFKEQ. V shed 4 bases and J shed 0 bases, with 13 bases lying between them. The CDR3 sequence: CASSPQDGVAKNIQYF. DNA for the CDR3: TGTGCCAGCAGCCCCCAGGACGGGGTAGCCAAAAACATTCAGTACTTC.

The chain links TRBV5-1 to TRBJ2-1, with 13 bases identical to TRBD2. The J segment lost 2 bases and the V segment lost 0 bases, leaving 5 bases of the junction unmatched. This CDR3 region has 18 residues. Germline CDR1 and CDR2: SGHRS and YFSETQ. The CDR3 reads CASSLGGGLAGAYNEQFF. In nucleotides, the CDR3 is TGCGCCAGCAGCTTGGGGGGAGGACTAGCGGGAGCCTACAATGAGCAGTTCTTC. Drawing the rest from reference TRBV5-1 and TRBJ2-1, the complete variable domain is KAGVTQTPRYLIKTRGQQVTLSCSPISGHRSVSWYQQTPGQGLQFLFEYFSETQRNKGNFPGRFSGRQFSNSRSEMNVSTLELGDSALYLCASSLGGGLAGAYNEQFFGPGTRLTVL.